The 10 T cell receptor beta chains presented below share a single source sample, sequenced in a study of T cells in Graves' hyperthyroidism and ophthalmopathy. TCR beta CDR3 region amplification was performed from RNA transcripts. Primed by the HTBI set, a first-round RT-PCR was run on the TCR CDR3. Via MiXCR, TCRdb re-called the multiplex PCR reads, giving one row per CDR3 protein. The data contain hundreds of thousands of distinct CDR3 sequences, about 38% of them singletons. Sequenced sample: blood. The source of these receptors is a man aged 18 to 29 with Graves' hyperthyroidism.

CDR3 sequence reads: CASSDGIGYEQYF. CDR3 coding DNA: TGTGCCAGCAGCGATGGGATAGGTTACGAGCAGTACTTC. The V call is TRBV14, the J call TRBJ2-7; no reliable D call. Trimming took 5 bases from V and 4 from J, leaving 12 bases between them. This CDR3 has 13 amino acids. Per the germline V gene, CDR1 is SGHDN and CDR2 is FVKESK.

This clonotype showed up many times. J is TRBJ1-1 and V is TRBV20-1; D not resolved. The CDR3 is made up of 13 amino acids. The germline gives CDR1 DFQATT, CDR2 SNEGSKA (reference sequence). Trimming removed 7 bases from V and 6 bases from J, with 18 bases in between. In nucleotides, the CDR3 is TGCAGTGGAGGATGGCCGAGGGATCCTGAAGCTTTCTTT. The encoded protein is CSGGWPRDPEAFF.

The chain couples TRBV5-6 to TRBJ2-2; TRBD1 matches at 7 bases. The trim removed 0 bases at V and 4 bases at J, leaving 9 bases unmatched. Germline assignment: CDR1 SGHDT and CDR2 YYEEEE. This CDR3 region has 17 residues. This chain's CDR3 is CASSLVPGQVLTGELFF. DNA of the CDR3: TGTGCCAGCAGCTTGGTCCCCGGACAGGTTCTCACCGGGGAGCTGTTTTTT.

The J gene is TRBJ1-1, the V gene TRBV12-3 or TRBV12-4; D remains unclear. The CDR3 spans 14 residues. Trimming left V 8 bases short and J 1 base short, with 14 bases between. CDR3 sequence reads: CASALGKTNTEAFF. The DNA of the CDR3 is TGTGCCAGCGCCTTGGGAAAAACGAACACTGAAGCTTTCTTT.

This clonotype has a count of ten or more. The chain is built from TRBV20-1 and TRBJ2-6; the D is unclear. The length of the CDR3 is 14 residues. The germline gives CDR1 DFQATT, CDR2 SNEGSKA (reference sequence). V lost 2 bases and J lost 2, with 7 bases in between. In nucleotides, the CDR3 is TGCAGTGCTAGACTTGGGGCTGGGGCCAACGTCCTGACTTTC. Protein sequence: CSARLGAGANVLTF.

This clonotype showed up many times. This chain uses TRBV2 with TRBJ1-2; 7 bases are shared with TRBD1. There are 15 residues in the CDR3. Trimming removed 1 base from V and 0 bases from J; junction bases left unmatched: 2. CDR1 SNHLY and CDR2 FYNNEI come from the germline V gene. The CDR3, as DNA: TGTGCCAGCAGTGAAGGAGGGGGCGCTAACTATGGCTACACCTTC. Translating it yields CASSEGGGANYGYTF.

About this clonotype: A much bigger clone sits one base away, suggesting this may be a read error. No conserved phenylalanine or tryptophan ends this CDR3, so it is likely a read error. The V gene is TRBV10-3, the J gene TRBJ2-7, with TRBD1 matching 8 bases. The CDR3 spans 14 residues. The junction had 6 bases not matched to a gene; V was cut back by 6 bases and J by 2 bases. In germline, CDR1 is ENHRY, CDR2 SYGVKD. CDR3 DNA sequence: TGTGCCATCAGGGGGACAGGAAGCACCTACGAGCAGTACTCC. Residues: CAIRGTGSTYEQYS.

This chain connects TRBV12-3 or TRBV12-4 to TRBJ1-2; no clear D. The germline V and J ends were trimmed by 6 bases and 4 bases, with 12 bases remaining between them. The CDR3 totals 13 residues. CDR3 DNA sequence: TGTGCCAGCAGGGAAACGGCTCTCTATGGCTACACCTTC. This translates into CASRETALYGYTF.

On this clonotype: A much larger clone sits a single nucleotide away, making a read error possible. As DNA, the CDR3 is TGCAGTGTAGAGGGGGACAGCGAAAGCATTCAGCCCCAGCATTTT. Protein product: CSVEGDSESIQPQHF. The J gene is TRBJ1-5, the V gene TRBV20-1; 7 positions match TRBD1. CDR3 length equals 15 residues. CDR1 is DFQATT, CDR2 SNEGSKA, per germline (reference sequence).

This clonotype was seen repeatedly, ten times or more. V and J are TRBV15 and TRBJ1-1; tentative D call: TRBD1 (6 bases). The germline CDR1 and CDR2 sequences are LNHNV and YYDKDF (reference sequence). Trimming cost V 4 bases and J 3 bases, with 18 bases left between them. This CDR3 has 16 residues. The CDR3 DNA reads TGTGCCACCAGCATCATTAGGGGGGACGGCTACACTGAAGCTTTCTTT. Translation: CATSIIRGDGYTEAFF. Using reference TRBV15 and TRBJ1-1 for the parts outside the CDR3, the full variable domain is DAMVIQNPRYQVTQFGKPVTLSCSQTLNHNVMYWYQQKSSQAPKLLFHYYDKDFNNEADTPDNFQSRRPNTSFCFLDIRSPGLGDTAMYLCATSIIRGDGYTEAFFGQGTRLTVV.